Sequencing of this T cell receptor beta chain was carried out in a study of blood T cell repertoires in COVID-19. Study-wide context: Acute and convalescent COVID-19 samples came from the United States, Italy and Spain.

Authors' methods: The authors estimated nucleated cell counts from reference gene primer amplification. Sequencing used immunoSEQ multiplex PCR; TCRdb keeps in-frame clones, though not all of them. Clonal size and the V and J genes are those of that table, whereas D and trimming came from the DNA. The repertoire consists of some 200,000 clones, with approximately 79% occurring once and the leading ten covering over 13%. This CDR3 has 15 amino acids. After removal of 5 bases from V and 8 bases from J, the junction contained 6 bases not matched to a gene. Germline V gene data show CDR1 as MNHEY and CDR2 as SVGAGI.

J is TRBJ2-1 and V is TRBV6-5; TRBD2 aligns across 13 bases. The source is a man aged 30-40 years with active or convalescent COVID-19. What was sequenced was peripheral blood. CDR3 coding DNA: TGTGCCAGCAGTCCACGGACTAGCGGGAGCCATGAGCAGTTCTTC. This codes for CASSPRTSGSHEQFF.